These 26 T cell receptor beta chains originate from one sample sequenced in a study of early T cells in non-severe SARS-CoV-2 infection. TCRdb reprocessed the 5' RACE reads with MiXCR, giving one entry per CDR3 protein. The top ten clones hold roughly 12% of a sample with 80,000 or so distinct CDR3 sequences, around 16% of them seen once. Sequenced input: whole blood. These receptors all come from an adult who was a healthcare worker with PCR-confirmed SARS-CoV-2 infection or an uninfected control (not recorded which).

This CDR3 is CASSLLEGETEAFF. In DNA, the CDR3 is TGTGCCAGCAGCTTATTGGAGGGTGAGACTGAAGCTTTCTTT. The J gene is TRBJ1-1, the V gene TRBV11-1; the D is unclear. V shed 2 bases and J shed 5 bases, with 12 bases lying between them. Germline V gene sequence: CDR1 SGHAT, CDR2 FQDESV (reference sequence). This CDR3 is 14 amino acids long. Using reference TRBV11-1 and TRBJ1-1 for the parts outside the CDR3, the full variable domain is EAEVAQSPRYKITEKSQAVAFWCDPISGHATLYWYRQILGQGPELLVQFQDESVVDDSQLPKDRFSAERLKGVDSTLKIQPAELGDSAMYLCASSLLEGETEAFFGQGTRLTVV.

V usage is TRBV7-2 and J usage is TRBJ2-5; 7 bases line up with TRBD2. The germline V gene has CDR1 SGHTA and CDR2 FQGNSA. The junction had 4 bases not matched to a gene; V was cut back by 1 base and J by 5 bases. The CDR3 has 14 residues. CDR3 in amino acids: CASSLGGRGETQYF. CDR3 DNA: TGTGCCAGCAGCTTAGGCGGGAGAGGGGAGACCCAGTACTTC. Filled out from reference TRBV7-2 and TRBJ2-5, the complete variable domain reads GAGVSQSPSNKVTEKGKDVELRCDPISGHTALYWYRQSLGQGLEFLIYFQGNSAPDKSGLPSDRFSAERTGGSVSTLTIQRTQQEDSAVYLCASSLGGRGETQYFGPGTRLLVL.

In this sample, this clonotype turned up a few times. The CDR3, as DNA: TGTGCCAGCAGTGATGGTCGAGACTTCAATCAGCCCCAGCATTTT. Translated: CASSDGRDFNQPQHF. The chain carries TRBV2 and TRBJ1-5, with no clear D. Germline lookup yields CDR1 SNHLY and CDR2 FYNNEI. V was trimmed by 3 bases and J by 3 bases, leaving 12 bases between them. The CDR3 extends over 15 amino acids.

This clonotype was picked up a small number of times. V usage is TRBV20-1 and J usage is TRBJ2-7; no definite D call. In germline, CDR1 is DFQATT, CDR2 SNEGSKA (reference sequence). The CDR3 has 15 amino acids. V lost 1 base to trimming and J lost 0 bases, with 13 bases between them. CDR3 loop: CSARVPGPSSYEQYF. The DNA for the CDR3 is TGCAGTGCTAGAGTTCCAGGACCGAGCTCCTACGAGCAGTACTTC.

This clonotype has more than one count but fewer than ten. The rearrangement joins TRBV4-3 to TRBJ2-6; D ambiguous. V dropped 2 bases and J dropped 0 bases, with 11 bases sitting between them. The CDR3 totals 17 residues. Germline V gene sequence: CDR1 LGHNA, CDR2 YSLEER. CDR3 nucleotide sequence: TGCGCCAGCAGCCAATGGGCCTTGTCCTCTGGGGCCAACGTCCTGACTTTC. Its protein product is CASSQWALSSGANVLTF.

This sequence joins TRBV12-3 or TRBV12-4 and TRBJ2-7, with D uncertain. Trimming removed 1 base from V and 7 bases from J, with 5 bases in between. CDR3 length: 11 amino acids. In DNA, the CDR3 is TGTGCCAGCAGTTTAGTCAGGGAGCAGTACTTC. Encoded protein: CASSLVREQYF.

This clonotype showed up many times. The chain employs TRBV7-9 and TRBJ1-2; D not certain. Looked up from germline, CDR1 is SEHNR and CDR2 is FQNEAQ (reference sequence). V lost 7 bases to trimming and J lost 3 bases, with 18 bases between them. The CDR3 is made up of 15 amino acids. The CDR3 protein is CASTDGRVWDYGYTF. CDR3 nucleotide sequence: TGTGCCAGCACCGATGGACGGGTTTGGGACTATGGCTACACCTTC.

The chain joins TRBV27 to TRBJ2-7, with a tentative D call TRBD1 (5 bases). Germline assignment: CDR1 MNHEY and CDR2 SMNVEV (reference sequence). The CDR3 extends over 13 amino acids. Trimming cost V 2 bases and J 5 bases, with 10 bases left between them. This chain's CDR3 is CASSLRGIHEQYF. CDR3 DNA: TGTGCCAGCAGTTTAAGGGGCATCCACGAGCAGTACTTC.

This chain links TRBV29-1 with TRBJ2-5; D perhaps matches TRBD2 (6 bases). The CDR3 runs 12 residues. CDR1 SQVTM and CDR2 ANQGSEA come from the germline V gene. Trimming took 4 bases from V and 5 from J, leaving 11 bases between them. CDR3 in amino acids: CSVGGSGETQYF. The DNA for the CDR3 is TGCAGCGTTGGCGGAAGCGGGGAGACCCAGTACTTC.

This clonotype was seen only a few times. The chain joins TRBV6-2 or TRBV6-3 to TRBJ1-1; D ambiguous. Trimming removed 0 bases from V and 4 bases from J, with 3 bases in between. In germline, CDR1 is MNHEY, CDR2 SVGEGT. This CDR3 is 12 amino acids long. Written as DNA, the CDR3 is TGTGCCAGCAGTTACTCCAGCACTGAAGCTTTCTTT. Encoded protein: CASSYSSTEAFF.

This clonotype was seen repeatedly, ten times or more. The genes are TRBV5-4 and TRBJ2-7; TRBD2 matches 9 bases. Trimming cost V 4 bases and J 1 base; bases outside gene matches: 6. This CDR3 spans 15 amino acids. Germline CDR1 SGHNT, CDR2 YYREEE (reference sequence). CDR3 region: CASSDRTSASYEQYF. The CDR3 bases are TGTGCCAGCAGCGACCGGACTAGCGCGTCCTACGAGCAGTACTTC.

This sequence joins TRBV4-2 and TRBJ2-4; D ambiguous. Germline V gene lookup returns CDR1 LGHNA and CDR2 YNFKEQ. The V end was cut by 0 bases, the J end by 8 bases, with 14 bases between. The CDR3 length is 15 residues. Here the CDR3 reads CASSQDGIRSDIQYF. The CDR3 DNA follows: TGTGCCAGCAGCCAAGACGGAATTCGGTCGGACATTCAGTACTTC.

This chain uses TRBV27 with TRBJ1-2; D ambiguous. Germline V gene lookup returns CDR1 MNHEY and CDR2 SMNVEV (reference sequence). Trimming removed 3 bases from V and 6 bases from J, with 11 bases in between. This CDR3 has 13 amino acids. The CDR3 sequence: CASSFTGYDGYTF. DNA of the CDR3: TGTGCCAGCAGTTTTACGGGGTACGATGGCTACACCTTC.

This clonotype was seen a few times. The V and J genes are TRBV5-1 and TRBJ1-1; D is possibly TRBD1 (6 bases). This CDR3 has 14 residues. CDR1 is SGHRS, CDR2 YFSETQ, per germline. With 5 bases removed from V and 1 base from J, the gap between germline ends came to 12 bases. For the CDR3, the DNA is TGCGCCAGCAGACCGGGACAACCGAACACTGAAGCTTTCTTT. This sequence encodes CASRPGQPNTEAFF.

The rearrangement links TRBV4-3 to TRBJ2-1, with TRBD2 as a possible D gene (6 bases). The V end lost 3 bases, the J end lost 1 base, and 16 bases lay between the germline ends. The CDR3 consists of 17 residues. Germline V lookup: CDR1 LGHNA, CDR2 YSLEER. The CDR3 DNA reads as TGCGCCAGCAGCCAGCGGGCGGGACTCCGATCCTACAATGAGCAGTTCTTC. It translates to CASSQRAGLRSYNEQFF.

This clonotype has just a few counts. J is TRBJ2-7 and V is TRBV7-8, with D possibly matching TRBD2 (6 bases). The CDR3 is 18 residues long. V was cut by 3 bases and J by 2 bases, with 23 bases left in between. The V gene's germline CDR1 is SGHVS and CDR2 FQNEAQ. CDR3 loop: CASSFVIGGWDPTYEQYF. The DNA for the CDR3 is TGTGCCAGCAGCTTCGTGATTGGGGGGTGGGATCCCACCTACGAGCAGTACTTC.

The chain has TRBV4-3 and TRBJ1-2; D call uncertain. The CDR3 is made up of 17 amino acids. V was shortened by 3 bases and J by 0 bases, with 17 bases between the two germline ends. Per the germline V gene, CDR1 is LGHNA and CDR2 is YSLEER. The CDR3 DNA sequence: TGCGCCAGCAGCCACGCCCCGGACGGTCAAGCTAACTATGGCTACACCTTC. Translating gives CASSHAPDGQANYGYTF.

The V and J genes are TRBV6-1 and TRBJ1-5, with D tentatively TRBD1 (5 bases). V was pared by 6 bases and J by 4 bases, with 10 bases between. Germline CDR1 reads MNHNS; CDR2 reads SASEGT. The CDR3 extends over 13 amino acids. CDR3 in amino acids: CASRSGGNQPQHF. The CDR3 DNA is TGTGCCAGCAGGTCCGGGGGGAATCAGCCCCAGCATTTT.

This chain joins TRBV4-1 and TRBJ2-7; D remains ambiguous. Per germline, CDR1 MGHRA and CDR2 YSYEKL. The V and J ends lost 1 base and 7 bases respectively, with 5 bases between them. This CDR3 spans 11 amino acids. The CDR3 sequence is CASSQGVEQYF. The CDR3 nucleotides are TGCGCCAGCAGCCAAGGTGTAGAGCAGTACTTC.

This clonotype was counted a few times. The J gene is TRBJ1-6, the V gene TRBV7-2, with TRBD1 matching 9 bases. Germline-derived CDR1 and CDR2 are SGHTA and FQGNSA. This CDR3 has 14 amino acids. With 2 bases clipped from V and 10 bases from J, the junction kept 3 bases outside the gene matches. In DNA, the CDR3 is TGTGCCAGCAGCTTACGAACAGGGGGCTCACCCCTCCACTTT. As protein: CASSLRTGGSPLHF.

The chain uses TRBV7-9 and TRBJ1-2; D may be TRBD1 (5 bases). The CDR3 loop spans 15 amino acids. Germline CDR1 and CDR2: SEHNR and FQNEAQ (reference sequence). Between the trimmed V and J ends, which lost 0 bases and 6 bases, there was a span of 14 bases. The CDR3 DNA sequence: TGTGCCAGCAGCTTAGCGGGGGACGGGACTGATGGCTACACCTTC. Its protein is CASSLAGDGTDGYTF.

The chain uses TRBV19 and TRBJ2-5, with D hard to call. Trimming removed 1 base from V and 1 base from J, with 10 bases in between. CDR3 length: 15 residues. CDR1 is LNHDA, CDR2 SQIVND, per germline (reference sequence). CDR3 amino acids: CASSIGGRIQETQYF. As DNA, the CDR3 is TGTGCCAGTAGTATAGGAGGACGGATCCAAGAGACCCAGTACTTC.

This clonotype was counted a single time. The chain recombines TRBV28 with TRBJ1-2; possibly TRBD1 for D (5 bases). Trimming took off 7 bases at V and 8 bases at J, with 20 bases between the two ends. Germline assignment: CDR1 MDHEN and CDR2 SYDVKM. The CDR3 has 14 amino acids. The CDR3 bases are TGTGCCAGCACCCCCTATGGGGGGTTCGGGGGCTACACCTTC. Amino acids: CASTPYGGFGGYTF.

A few counts support this clonotype. The genes are TRBV7-9 and TRBJ2-5; no clear D. Trimming removed 2 bases at V and 4 bases at J, with 8 bases between. The germline CDR1 and CDR2 sequences are SEHNR and FQNEAQ (reference sequence). The CDR3 runs to 13 residues. In DNA, the CDR3 is TGTGCCAGCAGCTTAATGCCCCGAGAGACCCAGTACTTC. Translating it yields CASSLMPRETQYF.

The chain carries TRBV10-3 and TRBJ1-1; possibly TRBD1 for D (5 bases). V was pared by 4 bases and J by 3 bases, with 18 bases between. CDR3 length: 16 amino acids. Germline CDR1 ENHRY, CDR2 SYGVKD. CDR3: CAISVVNLGGHTEAFF. The CDR3 DNA reads as TGTGCCATCAGTGTGGTCAACCTGGGGGGTCACACTGAAGCTTTCTTT.

The V gene is TRBV4-3, the J gene TRBJ2-5; D is unresolved. The CDR3 extends over 15 amino acids. CDR1 is LGHNA and CDR2 is YSLEER in the germline V gene. V was pared by 3 bases and J by 1 base, with 12 bases between. CDR3 residues: CASSHSARSQETQYF. In DNA form, the CDR3 reads TGCGCCAGCAGCCACTCAGCGAGATCCCAAGAGACCCAGTACTTC.